This entry features one T cell receptor (beta chain) sequence. What it binds is not known. The data were obtained in a study of monozygotic twins with inflammatory bowel disease. General study points: Different T cell subtypes could not be distinguished. Patients with IBD had less TCRbeta diversity (inverse Simpson) than their healthy co-twins.

Total RNA isolation used whole blood (no T cell sorting was performed). The UMIs carried a 6-nucleotide sample barcode, and they were added by template switching. TCRdb re-called the 5' RACE reads and shows each CDR3 protein once, DNA omitted. The sample's table shows 95,000 to 110,000 distinct CDR3 sequences. Germline-derived CDR1 and CDR2 are MNHEY and SVGAGI. The CDR3 sequence is 15 residues long. Sequencing input: blood. The chain has TRBV6-5 and TRBJ2-3; TCRdb outputs TRBD1, but without DNA this stays unchecked. The sequence was collected from a human donor with ulcerative colitis or Crohn's disease, or a healthy co-twin of an affected twin (not recorded which). Here the CDR3 reads CASSYDRASTDTQYF.